A selection of T cell receptor beta chains follows, all from one sample in a study of blood T cell repertoires in COVID-19. Sequencing used immunoSEQ multiplex PCR; TCRdb keeps in-frame clones, though not all of them. The table includes around 150,000 clones, approximately 88% detected once. Specimen: peripheral blood. The receptors were gathered from a man in his 60s with active or convalescent COVID-19. The CDR3 runs from the conserved cysteine through the conserved F or W. A D gene is named only where the DNA matches it firmly. Clone size appears in some rows only: once, few, many, or a class for an expanded clone.

TRBV5-6	TRBJ2-7	.	.	CASSRGTRALEQYF
TRBV7-3	TRBJ2-3	TRBD2	.	CASSLRLAEADTQYF
TRBV5-6	TRBJ2-3	.	.	CASSLTLTSTDTQYF
TRBV6-5	TRBJ1-1	.	.	CASSLGGGNTEAFF
TRBV20-1	TRBJ1-1	TRBD1	.	CSASGQAGTEAFF
TRBV6-5	TRBJ2-2	TRBD2	.	CASTRGRTGELFF
TRBV14	TRBJ2-3	.	.	CASSLIGGRSDTQYF
TRBV11-2	TRBJ1-2	TRBD1	.	CASSPGRDRLNYGYTF
TRBV7-2	TRBJ2-1	TRBD1	.	CASSLSQGDGQFF
TRBV6-4	TRBJ2-1	.	few	CASSENGQGGGSEQFF
TRBV6-5	TRBJ1-5	.	.	CASSPGGLPQHF
TRBV30	TRBJ1-6	.	once	CAYSSEARSPLHF
TRBV6-1	TRBJ1-2	.	once	CASSELEGLAGYTF
TRBV19	TRBJ2-7	TRBD2	.	CASSQAGTYEQYF
TRBV5-5	TRBJ1-1	TRBD1	.	CASSLWVGQGNTEAFF
TRBV6-2/TRBV6-3	TRBJ2-2	TRBD2	few	CASSQRLAGVPGELFF
TRBV7-9	TRBJ2-3	.	.	CASRHRLRDTQYF
TRBV6-6	TRBJ1-1	TRBD1	.	CASRLEGASPEAFF
TRBV29-1	TRBJ1-1	.	.	CSVNRVVQDTEAFF
TRBV5-4	TRBJ2-3	.	once	CASSHRVTDTQYF
TRBV7-9	TRBJ1-2	.	few	CASSFGTEFYGYTF
TRBV30	TRBJ1-5	.	.	CAWSVQNSRNQPQHF
TRBV28	TRBJ2-5	TRBD2	.	CASSFLSSGSGRETQYF
TRBV10-3	TRBJ2-7	TRBD1	.	CAISESDRGAYEQYF
TRBV7-9	TRBJ1-2	.	.	CASSLGIAPGAMGYTF
TRBV2	TRBJ2-5	TRBD1	.	CASVGTAKETQYF
TRBV18	TRBJ1-1	.	.	CASSPLDTLNTEAFF
TRBV10-2	TRBJ2-7	TRBD2	.	CASSELLAGGSYEQYF
TRBV29-1	TRBJ1-2	TRBD1	.	CSVEVGFTGVYYGYTF
TRBV11-2	TRBJ2-1	TRBD2	.	CASSWTSGRSGEQFF
TRBV6-1	TRBJ1-2	TRBD1	few	CASSETGQDYGYTF
TRBV27	TRBJ2-3	.	.	CASRATSTDTQYF
TRBV5-8	TRBJ2-6	.	.	CASSPLWAGSGANVLTF
TRBV5-6	TRBJ1-2	TRBD1	.	CASTRRTGGYGYTF
TRBV30	TRBJ2-1	.	.	CAYRTAYNEQFF
TRBV30	TRBJ2-7	TRBD2	.	CACSGLDITYEQYF
TRBV27	TRBJ2-1	TRBD2	once	CAAFSGRAGLIDNEQFF
TRBV11-2	TRBJ2-1	.	.	CASSLVSLAWDNEQFF
TRBV27	TRBJ1-5	.	.	CASSLSGGSNQPQHF
TRBV11-2	TRBJ2-7	TRBD1	.	CASSPRQGSLGQYF
TRBV3-1/TRBV3-2	TRBJ1-2	.	few	CASSPEQGTGYTF
TRBV28	TRBJ1-5	.	.	CASKLWGTVANQPQHF
TRBV6-2/TRBV6-3	TRBJ1-2	TRBD1	.	CASSYSTRGTVNYGYTF
TRBV6-5	TRBJ2-1	.	.	CASSYDYSSYNEQFF
TRBV11-2	TRBJ2-1	TRBD2	.	CASSKTLAGGYNEQFF
TRBV23-1	TRBJ2-3	.	.	CASSQSGGAGTDTQYF
TRBV15	TRBJ1-5	.	.	CATSVTGSLSNQPQHF
TRBV24-1	TRBJ2-3	.	.	CATSDWGGGSSTDTQYF
TRBV6-6	TRBJ2-7	TRBD1	.	CASTNPGTVNEQYF
TRBV11-2	TRBJ2-1	TRBD2	.	CASSLDFPSGRAFNEQFF
TRBV5-1	TRBJ2-5	TRBD1	few	CASSGGTGGYQETQYF
TRBV28	TRBJ1-1	.	once	CASSGLIPGLLF
TRBV4-1	TRBJ2-7	TRBD1	.	CASSHAGRRTGVSYEQYF
TRBV19	TRBJ1-4	.	.	CASSEGAGLRKLFF
TRBV2	TRBJ1-6	.	few	CASSEALTGNSPLHF
TRBV6-5	TRBJ2-1	.	.	CASSYDSSSYNEQFF
TRBV6-5	TRBJ1-5	.	.	CASSYSQGGNQPQHF
TRBV27	TRBJ2-5	TRBD2	.	CASSSRTSGRIETQYF
TRBV11-3	TRBJ2-1	TRBD1	.	CASSSQGAHSYNEQFF